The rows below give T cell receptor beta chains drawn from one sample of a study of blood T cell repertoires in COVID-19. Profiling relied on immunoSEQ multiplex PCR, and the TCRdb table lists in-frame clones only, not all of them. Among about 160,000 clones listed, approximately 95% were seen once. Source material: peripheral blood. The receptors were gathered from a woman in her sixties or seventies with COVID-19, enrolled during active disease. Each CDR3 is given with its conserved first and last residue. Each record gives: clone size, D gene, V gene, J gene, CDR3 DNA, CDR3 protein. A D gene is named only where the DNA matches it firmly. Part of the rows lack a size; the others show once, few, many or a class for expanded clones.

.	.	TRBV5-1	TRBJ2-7	TGCGCCAGCAGCTTTTTGGCCGGACAGAACCTGTACGAGCAGTACTTC	CASSFLAGQNLYEQYF
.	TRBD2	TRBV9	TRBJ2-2	TGTGCCAGCAGCGTTAGGGCTAGCGGTGCGAACACCGGGGAGCTGTTTTTT	CASSVRASGANTGELFF
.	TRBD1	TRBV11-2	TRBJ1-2	TGTGCCAGCAGCCCACAACAGGGGAGTAGCTACACCTTC	CASSPQQGSSYTF
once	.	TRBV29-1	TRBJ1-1	TGCAGCGTTGGACGGAGGATGAACACTGAAGCTTTCTTT	CSVGRRMNTEAFF
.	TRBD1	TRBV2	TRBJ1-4	TGTGCCAGCAGGGACTTCGGGACAGTCGACCCATACGGTGAAAAACTGTTTTTT	CASRDFGTVDPYGEKLFF
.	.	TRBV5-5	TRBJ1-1	TGTGCCAGCAGCCCCGCGGGGAGAGGGAACACTGAAGCTTTCTTT	CASSPAGRGNTEAFF
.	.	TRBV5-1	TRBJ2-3	TGCGCCAGCAGCTTGGCCGGACTCCCCCTGAGCACAGATACGCAGTATTTT	CASSLAGLPLSTDTQYF
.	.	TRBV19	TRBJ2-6	TGTGCCAGTAGTACGGACAGCTCTGGGGCCAACGTCCTGACTTTC	CASSTDSSGANVLTF
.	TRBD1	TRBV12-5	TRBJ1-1	TGTGCTAGTGCCTACTCAGGGGGGACTACTGAAGCTTTCTTT	CASAYSGGTTEAFF
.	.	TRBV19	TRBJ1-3	TGTGCCAGTAGTCCGGGACTAAACGCTGGAAACACCATATATTTT	CASSPGLNAGNTIYF
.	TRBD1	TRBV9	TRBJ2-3	TGTGCCAGCAGCCCGAGACAGGGGGCAATTACAGATACGCAGTATTTT	CASSPRQGAITDTQYF
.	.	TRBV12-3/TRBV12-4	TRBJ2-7	TGTGCCAGCAGTTTCGTCCCCGGGGAGCAGTACTTC	CASSFVPGEQYF
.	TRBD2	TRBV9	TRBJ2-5	TGTGCCAGCAGCGTAGCCTCGGGGGGTTGGGAGACCCAGTACTTC	CASSVASGGWETQYF
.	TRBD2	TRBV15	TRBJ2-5	TGTGCCACCAGCAGAAGGACTAGCGGGGATAGAGAGACCCAGTACTTC	CATSRRTSGDRETQYF
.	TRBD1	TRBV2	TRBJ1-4	TGTGCCAGCAGCGACAGGGGGCGTGAAAAACTGTTTTTT	CASSDRGREKLFF
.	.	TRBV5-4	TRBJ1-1	TGTGCCAGCAGCCAAGACACCAAGAACACTGAAGCTTTCTTT	CASSQDTKNTEAFF
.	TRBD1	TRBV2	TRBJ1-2	TGTGCCAGCAGTGTGACAGGGGGTTACTATGGCTACACCTTC	CASSVTGGYYGYTF
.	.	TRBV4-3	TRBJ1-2	TGCGCCAGCAGCCAAGAACACCGGGACTATGGCTACACCTTC	CASSQEHRDYGYTF
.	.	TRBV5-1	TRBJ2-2	TGCGCCAGCAGCTTGGTGGGACTCCCTAACACCGGGGAGCTGTTTTTT	CASSLVGLPNTGELFF
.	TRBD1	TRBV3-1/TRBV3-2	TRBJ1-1	TGTGCCAGCAGCCAACCGCGGACAGGGGGGACTGAAGCTTTCTTT	CASSQPRTGGTEAFF
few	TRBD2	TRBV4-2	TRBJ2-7	TGTGCCAGCAGCCATGCTAGCGGGGGGGCGACCTACGAGCAGTACTTC	CASSHASGGATYEQYF
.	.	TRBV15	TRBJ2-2	TGTGCCACCAGCAGAGTAAACGGGGAGCTGTTTTTT	CATSRVNGELFF
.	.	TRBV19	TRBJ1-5	TGTGCCAGTAGTATCTCGACAGCCAGCAATCAGCCCCAGCATTTT	CASSISTASNQPQHF
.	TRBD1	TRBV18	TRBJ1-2	TGTGCCAGCTCACCACGGGGCGTGGAGGGGGCCTACACCTTC	CASSPRGVEGAYTF
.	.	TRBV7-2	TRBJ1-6	TGTGCCAGCAGCTTGGTGGCGGTCAGCTCCTATAATTCACCCCTCCACTTT	CASSLVAVSSYNSPLHF
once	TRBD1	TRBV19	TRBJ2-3	TGTGCCAGTAGTATCGGGACAGGGGCAGATACGCAGTATTTT	CASSIGTGADTQYF
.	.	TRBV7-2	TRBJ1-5	TGTGCCAGCAGCGACAGGTACAATCAGCCCCAGCATTTT	CASSDRYNQPQHF
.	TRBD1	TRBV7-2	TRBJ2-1	TGTGCCAGCAGCTTGGACAGGCGACCCTACAATGAGCAGTTCTTC	CASSLDRRPYNEQFF
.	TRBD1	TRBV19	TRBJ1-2	TGTGCCAGTAGTATAACCGGAGGGGGCAGCGGCTACACCTTC	CASSITGGGSGYTF
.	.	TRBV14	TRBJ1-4	TGTGCCAGCAGTCGAATGACAGGACAACATGAAAAACTGTTTTTT	CASSRMTGQHEKLFF
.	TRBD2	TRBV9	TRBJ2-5	TGTGCCAGCAGCGTAGATCCGGGGGGGAGAGGAGAGACCCAGTACTTC	CASSVDPGGRGETQYF
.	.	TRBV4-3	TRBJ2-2	TGCGCCAGCAGCTCCCGGGGGGCCAACACCGGGGAGCTGTTTTTT	CASSSRGANTGELFF
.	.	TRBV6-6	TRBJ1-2	TGTGCCAGCAGTGTAAACAGGGTATCTGGCTACACCTTC	CASSVNRVSGYTF
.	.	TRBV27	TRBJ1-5	TGTGCCAGCAGAGGTTGGGCAGGGAATCAGCCCCAGCATTTT	CASRGWAGNQPQHF
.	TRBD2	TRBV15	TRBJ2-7	TGTGCCACCAGCAGAGTCGGGACTAGCGGGACCTACGAGCAGTACTTC	CATSRVGTSGTYEQYF
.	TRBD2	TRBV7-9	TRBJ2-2	TGTGCCAGCAGCGGACTAGCGGGGGCCTACGGCGGGGAGCTGTTTTTT	CASSGLAGAYGGELFF
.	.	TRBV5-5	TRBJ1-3	TGTGCCAGCACCCTGGACAATGGAAACACCATATATTTT	CASTLDNGNTIYF
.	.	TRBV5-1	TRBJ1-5	TGCGCCAGCAGCTTGGGGGGAGGGTCCAGCAATCAGCCCCAGCATTTT	CASSLGGGSSNQPQHF
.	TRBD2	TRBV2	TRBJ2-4	TGTGCCAGCAGCGGAAGGCTAGCGGGGGCCGGCAAAAACATTCAGTACTTC	CASSGRLAGAGKNIQYF
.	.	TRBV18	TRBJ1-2	TGTGCCAGCTCAGAACAGGAAATCTATGGCTACACCTTC	CASSEQEIYGYTF
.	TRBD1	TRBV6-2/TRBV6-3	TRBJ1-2	TGTGCCAGCAGTTACTTCGGGACAGGGTATGGCTACACCTTC	CASSYFGTGYGYTF
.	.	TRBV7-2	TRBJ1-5	TGTGCCAGCAGCTTAGCTAGGGGGCAGCCCCAGCATTTT	CASSLARGQPQHF
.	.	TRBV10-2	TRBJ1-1	TGCGCCAGCAGTACCCTCGAACCTCACCGGGACAAGCTGAACACTGAAGCTTTCTTT	CASSTLEPHRDKLNTEAFF